This TCR beta chain was captured by sequencing in a study of CD8+CD57+ T cells in acquired aplastic anemia. V lost 2 bases, J lost 7 bases, and 17 bases stayed unmatched. This CDR3 has 18 residues. Germline CDR1 is SGHVS and CDR2 is FQNEAQ. This clonotype was seen only a few times. Those patients picked for sequencing had displayed CD8+CD57+ cell expansion on flow cytometry. The use of genomic DNA as template underpinned the TCR beta VDJ and CDR3 profiling. TCRdb recomputed calls from the reads with MiXCR, one row per CDR3 protein. The table has 200,000 to 300,000 distinct CDR3 sequences, approximately 82% seen once; the top ten hold about two fifths.

The rearrangement links TRBV7-8 to TRBJ2-4; 7 bases are shared with TRBD2. This TCR came from a human donor with aplastic anemia. The sequenced sample was sorted CD4+, CD8+, or CD8+CD57+ T cells (not recorded which) from PBMCs. The CDR3 nucleotides read TGTGCCAGCAGCTTACCGGGAGGTCCCGATACGCAGTATAACATTCAGTACTTC. It is translated as CASSLPGGPDTQYNIQYF.